This is a list of T cell receptor beta chains from one sample in a study of cytomegalovirus exposure and HLA in healthy donors. Some clones are missing from TCRdb's copy, which holds only in-frame ones; the method was immunoSEQ multiplex PCR. This table holds approximately 200,000 clones, around 88% found once. The sequencing sample was made of PBMCs. The receptors were sampled from a woman aged 18-35 years in good health and CMV-seronegative. The CDR3 runs from the conserved cysteine through the conserved F or W. The D gene is left open where the match is weak. Clone size, where shown, is once, few, many, or a class for clones that have expanded.

clone size: few; J gene: TRBJ1-1; V gene: TRBV10-3; D gene: TRBD1; CDR3 length: 12; CDR3 protein: CAIQGANTEAFF; CDR3 DNA: TGTGCCATACAGGGGGCGAACACTGAAGCTTTCTTT
clone size: .; J gene: TRBJ2-2; V gene: TRBV6-1; D gene: .; CDR3 length: 17; CDR3 protein: CASSEPIPPQDDGELFF; CDR3 DNA: TGTGCCAGCAGTGAACCAATACCCCCCCAGGATGACGGGGAGCTGTTTTTT
clone size: .; J gene: TRBJ1-1; V gene: TRBV5-6; D gene: .; CDR3 length: 14; CDR3 protein: CASSLSGAVTEAFF; CDR3 DNA: TGTGCCAGCAGCTTGTCAGGGGCGGTCACTGAAGCTTTCTTT
clone size: .; J gene: TRBJ2-1; V gene: TRBV10-3; D gene: .; CDR3 length: 12; CDR3 protein: CAIGGQPNEQFF; CDR3 DNA: TGTGCCATCGGAGGGCAACCCAATGAGCAGTTCTTC
clone size: .; J gene: TRBJ2-7; V gene: TRBV10-2; D gene: .; CDR3 length: 16; CDR3 protein: CASRNLGGIPSYEQYF; CDR3 DNA: TGCGCCAGCAGGAACCTGGGCGGGATCCCCTCCTACGAGCAGTACTTC
clone size: .; J gene: TRBJ1-2; V gene: TRBV28; D gene: .; CDR3 length: 15; CDR3 protein: CASSYSRGNRYGYTF; CDR3 DNA: TGTGCCAGCAGTTACTCCAGGGGAAATAGGTATGGCTACACCTTC
clone size: .; J gene: TRBJ2-7; V gene: TRBV7-8; D gene: TRBD2; CDR3 length: 15; CDR3 protein: CASSKERLAGYEQYF; CDR3 DNA: TGTGCCAGCAGCAAAGAAAGACTAGCGGGATACGAGCAGTACTTC
clone size: .; J gene: TRBJ2-3; V gene: TRBV9; D gene: TRBD2; CDR3 length: 17; CDR3 protein: CASSGHGLAGVTDTQYF; CDR3 DNA: TGTGCCAGCAGCGGACACGGCCTAGCGGGAGTCACAGATACGCAGTATTTT
clone size: once; J gene: TRBJ2-3; V gene: TRBV5-4; D gene: .; CDR3 length: 15; CDR3 protein: CASSFRGGGTDTQYF; CDR3 DNA: TGTGCCAGCAGCTTCAGAGGAGGAGGCACAGATACGCAGTATTTT
clone size: .; J gene: TRBJ2-1; V gene: TRBV5-5; D gene: TRBD2; CDR3 length: 15; CDR3 protein: CASSSSGRARNEQFF; CDR3 DNA: TGTGCCAGCAGCTCCAGCGGGAGGGCCCGCAATGAGCAGTTCTTC
clone size: .; J gene: TRBJ2-1; V gene: TRBV7-3; D gene: TRBD2; CDR3 length: 15; CDR3 protein: CASSFLAGGTDEQFF; CDR3 DNA: TGTGCCAGCAGCTTCTTAGCGGGAGGGACGGATGAGCAGTTCTTC
clone size: .; J gene: TRBJ2-7; V gene: TRBV4-1; D gene: .; CDR3 length: 14; CDR3 protein: CASSPRQGPYEQYF; CDR3 DNA: TGCGCCAGCAGCCCCCGCCAGGGCCCCTACGAGCAGTACTTC
clone size: .; J gene: TRBJ2-7; V gene: TRBV7-6; D gene: .; CDR3 length: 16; CDR3 protein: CASSSPTGKGIYEQYF; CDR3 DNA: TGTGCCAGCAGCTCACCCACCGGGAAAGGAATATACGAGCAGTACTTC
clone size: .; J gene: TRBJ2-7; V gene: TRBV11-2; D gene: .; CDR3 length: 14; CDR3 protein: CASSFERVRDEQYF; CDR3 DNA: TGTGCCAGCAGCTTTGAGAGGGTACGGGACGAGCAGTACTTC
clone size: .; J gene: TRBJ2-4; V gene: TRBV27; D gene: TRBD1; CDR3 length: 19; CDR3 protein: CASSLSRQGSPLAKNIQYF; CDR3 DNA: TGTGCCAGCAGTTTATCAAGACAGGGTTCCCCGCTAGCCAAAAACATTCAGTACTTC
clone size: .; J gene: TRBJ1-2; V gene: TRBV19; D gene: TRBD1; CDR3 length: 14; CDR3 protein: CASSRETGPYGYTF; CDR3 DNA: TGTGCCAGTAGTAGAGAGACAGGGCCTTATGGCTACACCTTC
clone size: .; J gene: TRBJ1-5; V gene: TRBV5-1; D gene: .; CDR3 length: 14; CDR3 protein: CASSFGTGNQPQHF; CDR3 DNA: TGCGCCAGCAGCTTTGGCACAGGGAATCAGCCCCAGCATTTT
clone size: .; J gene: TRBJ2-1; V gene: TRBV29-1; D gene: .; CDR3 length: 14; CDR3 protein: CSVEGGDSYNEQFF; CDR3 DNA: TGCAGCGTTGAAGGCGGGGACTCCTACAATGAGCAGTTCTTC
clone size: once; J gene: TRBJ2-3; V gene: TRBV6-6; D gene: TRBD2; CDR3 length: 15; CDR3 protein: CASFPRTSGSDTQYF; CDR3 DNA: TGTGCCAGCTTTCCCCGGACTAGCGGGAGTGATACGCAGTATTTT
clone size: .; J gene: TRBJ2-7; V gene: TRBV11-2; D gene: .; CDR3 length: 12; CDR3 protein: CASSELSYEQYF; CDR3 DNA: TGTGCCAGCAGCGAGCTGTCCTACGAGCAGTACTTC
clone size: .; J gene: TRBJ1-2; V gene: TRBV6-1; D gene: .; CDR3 length: 13; CDR3 protein: CASRTGSLYGYTF; CDR3 DNA: TGTGCCAGCAGAACAGGGTCTCTCTATGGCTACACCTTC
clone size: .; J gene: TRBJ2-1; V gene: TRBV5-8; D gene: TRBD1; CDR3 length: 15; CDR3 protein: CASSLWETGYAEQFF; CDR3 DNA: TGTGCCAGCAGCTTGTGGGAGACAGGGTATGCTGAGCAGTTCTTC